A selection of T cell receptor beta chains follows, all from one sample in a study of CD8+ T cells in alopecia areata. Sequencing was performed with immunoSEQ multiplex PCR; in TCRdb, only in-frame clones are kept and a portion is missing. The table records about 200,000 clones, around three fifths of them present only once. Sample: CD4+ T cells sorted from blood, taken at week 0. These receptors all come from a human donor with alopecia areata. Both conserved end residues are part of each CDR3. D genes are given only for firm matches. The size of a clone is reported for some rows only, either as once, few or many, or as a class for expanded clones.

clone_size d_call j_call v_call cdr3_aa cdr3_nt
. . TRBJ2-3 TRBV5-6 CASSLVGDTDGDTQYF TGTGCCAGCAGCTTGGTGGGCGACACGGATGGGGATACGCAGTATTTT
. . TRBJ2-7 TRBV30 CAWSLTLDYEQYF TGTGCCTGGAGCTTGACCCTAGACTACGAGCAGTACTTC
few TRBD2 TRBJ2-3 TRBV29-1 CSVARPSGGYADTQYF TGCAGCGTTGCCCGCCCTAGCGGGGGGTACGCAGATACGCAGTATTTT
. TRBD2 TRBJ2-1 TRBV30 CAFQLAGSYNEQFF TGTGCCTTTCAACTAGCGGGATCCTACAATGAGCAGTTCTTC
. . TRBJ2-7 TRBV9 CASSVGPSYEQYF TGTGCCAGCAGCGTAGGTCCATCCTACGAGCAGTACTTC
. TRBD2 TRBJ2-1 TRBV6-1 CASSEARLAGKKLNEQFF TGTGCCAGCAGTGAAGCCCGACTAGCGGGAAAGAAGTTGAATGAGCAGTTCTTC
few . TRBJ2-4 TRBV19 CASSIGWYTDAGIQYF TGTGCCAGTAGTATTGGGTGGTACACGGATGCGGGCATTCAGTACTTC
. TRBD1 TRBJ1-6 TRBV4-1 CASSQRTGGDSPLHF TGCGCCAGCAGCCAGAGGACAGGGGGCGATTCACCCCTCCACTTT
. . TRBJ2-7 TRBV29-1 CSVQVGPEQYF TGCAGCGTACAGGTCGGGCCCGAGCAGTACTTC
. . TRBJ2-7 TRBV6-1 CASSGDHYSYEQYF TGTGCCAGCAGTGGGGACCACTACTCCTACGAGCAGTACTTC
. . TRBJ2-7 TRBV29-1 CSVVQTYEQYF TGCAGCGTTGTGCAGACGTACGAGCAGTACTTC
few . TRBJ1-2 TRBV30 CAWSAFTGYTF TGTGCCTGGAGCGCTTTCACGGGCTACACCTTC
few . TRBJ2-3 TRBV5-4 CASSVYRDTQYF TGTGCCAGCAGCGTTTATCGAGATACGCAGTATTTT
. TRBD1 TRBJ1-1 TRBV2 CASVRTGGTEAFF TGTGCCAGCGTTCGAACAGGGGGCACTGAAGCTTTCTTT
. TRBD1 TRBJ2-1 TRBV5-1 CASSPGQGAKDEQFF TGCGCCAGCAGCCCGGGACAGGGGGCAAAAGATGAGCAGTTCTTC
. . TRBJ1-4 TRBV6-1 CASSRDDYKEKLFF TGTGCCAGCAGTCGGGACGACTACAAGGAAAAACTGTTTTTT
. . TRBJ2-5 TRBV7-9 CASSLRQGGRQETQYF TGTGCCAGCAGCTTGAGACAGGGAGGGAGACAAGAGACCCAGTACTTC
. . TRBJ2-1 TRBV4-1 CASSQVGPGEQFF TGCGCCAGCAGCCAAGTGGGTCCGGGCGAGCAGTTCTTC
few . TRBJ1-1 TRBV7-6 CASSPRGGRAYTEAFF TGTGCCAGCAGCCCCAGAGGAGGGCGTGCTTACACTGAAGCTTTCTTT
. . TRBJ1-2 TRBV19 CASSLPGSRYTF TGTGCCAGTAGTCTCCCAGGGAGCCGCTACACCTTC
few TRBD1 TRBJ2-1 TRBV5-1 CASTIGQGNEQFF TGCGCCAGCACCATTGGACAGGGCAATGAGCAGTTCTTC
. TRBD2 TRBJ2-1 TRBV7-9 CASSSQRESYNEQFF TGTGCCAGCAGCTCCCAGCGGGAGTCCTACAATGAGCAGTTCTTC
. . TRBJ2-7 TRBV29-1 CSVRDTSYEQYF TGCAGCGTTCGTGACACCTCCTACGAGCAGTACTTC
. TRBD2 TRBJ2-1 TRBV25-1 CASSAPLGLGNSNEQFF TGTGCCAGCAGTGCCCCACTTGGACTAGGTAATTCCAATGAGCAGTTCTTC
. TRBD2 TRBJ2-1 TRBV25-1 CASSEAGGTYNEQFF TGTGCCAGCAGTGAGGCGGGAGGGACCTACAATGAGCAGTTCTTC
. . TRBJ1-2 TRBV25-1 CASTQTGFGNYGYTF TGTGCCAGCACCCAGACAGGTTTCGGTAACTATGGCTACACCTTC
. . TRBJ1-1 TRBV29-1 CSVVYTEAFF TGCAGCGTTGTATACACTGAAGCTTTCTTT
. . TRBJ1-2 TRBV27 CASSPSGPWVNYGYTF TGTGCCAGCAGTCCTTCGGGACCGTGGGTTAACTATGGCTACACCTTC
few TRBD2 TRBJ2-7 TRBV29-1 CSPVWGGEQYF TGCAGCCCGGTATGGGGGGGAGAGCAGTACTTC
. . TRBJ2-3 TRBV30 CAWRGPHTSTDTQYF TGTGCCTGGAGGGGGCCTCACACTAGCACAGATACGCAGTATTTT
few TRBD2 TRBJ2-2 TRBV6-5 CASSYSGLADTGELFF TGTGCCAGCAGTTACTCGGGACTAGCGGACACCGGGGAGCTGTTTTTT
. . TRBJ2-5 TRBV21-1 CASRDGYQETQYF TGTGCCAGCAGGGACGGGTACCAAGAGACCCAGTACTTC
few . TRBJ1-4 TRBV19 CASRTATNEKLFF TGTGCCAGTAGGACAGCAACTAATGAAAAACTGTTTTTT
. . TRBJ1-1 TRBV7-2 CASSLAGLRAFF TGTGCCAGCAGCTTAGCGGGGCTCAGAGCTTTCTTT
once . TRBJ2-7 TRBV29-1 CSVRRGQRSYEQYF TGCAGCGTTAGGAGGGGGCAGCGCTCCTACGAGCAGTACTTC
few . TRBJ2-7 TRBV15 CATSRVDRWYEQYF TGTGCCACCAGCAGAGTGGACCGGTGGTACGAGCAGTACTTC
. TRBD1 TRBJ1-2 TRBV7-9 CASSPPMGRGRVYGYTF TGTGCCAGCAGCCCACCCATGGGCAGGGGGCGCGTCTATGGCTACACCTTC
once TRBD1 TRBJ1-5 TRBV27 CASSLRQGTRQPQHF TGTGCCAGCAGTCTACGACAGGGGACACGACAGCCCCAGCATTTT
. . TRBJ1-1 TRBV7-2 CASSLGMTVRNTEAFF TGTGCCAGCAGCTTAGGGATGACAGTTCGGAACACTGAAGCTTTCTTT
few TRBD2 TRBJ2-3 TRBV5-8 CASSPGTSGSTDTQYF TGTGCCAGCAGCCCCGGGACTAGCGGGAGTACTGATACGCAGTATTTT
. . TRBJ2-7 TRBV5-1 CASSDKGTYEQYF TGCGCCAGCAGCGATAAAGGCACCTACGAGCAGTACTTC
. . TRBJ1-2 TRBV5-1 CASSLDIRLSGYTF TGCGCCAGCAGCTTGGATATCAGGTTAAGTGGCTACACCTTC
few . TRBJ1-5 TRBV4-1 CASSQGAGNQPQHF TGCGCCAGCAGCCAGGGGGCCGGCAATCAGCCCCAGCATTTT
once . TRBJ1-1 TRBV6-5 CASTLYLGTEAFF TGTGCCAGCACTTTATACTTGGGCACTGAAGCTTTCTTT
. . TRBJ1-2 TRBV29-1 CSAASSNYGYTF TGCAGCGCCGCCAGTAGTAACTATGGCTACACCTTC
few . TRBJ1-1 TRBV29-1 CSVAPINLNTEAFF TGCAGCGTTGCGCCGATTAATCTGAACACTGAAGCTTTCTTT
. . TRBJ1-2 TRBV30 CAWTGGVYGYTF TGTGCCTGGACGGGGGGAGTCTATGGCTACACCTTC
few . TRBJ2-7 TRBV11-2 CASSLALQYEQYF TGTGCCAGCAGCTTAGCGCTCCAGTACGAGCAGTACTTC
. . TRBJ1-5 TRBV27 CASSLVGGGNQPQHF TGTGCCAGCAGTTTGGTGGGGGGAGGCAATCAGCCCCAGCATTTT
. TRBD2 TRBJ2-4 TRBV29-1 CSVARVAGAKNIQYF TGCAGCGTTGCGAGGGTAGCGGGAGCCAAAAACATTCAGTACTTC
. TRBD1 TRBJ2-7 TRBV2 CASSFGTGNPEQYF TGTGCCAGCAGCTTTGGGACAGGGAATCCCGAGCAGTACTTC
. TRBD1 TRBJ1-1 TRBV30 CAWSRAQGGAFF TGTGCCTGGAGTCGAGCACAGGGGGGTGCTTTCTTT
. . TRBJ1-1 TRBV14 CASSRIRELAEAFF TGTGCCAGCAGCCGTATCAGGGAGTTGGCTGAAGCTTTCTTT
few . TRBJ1-5 TRBV28 CASSPSSGLGSGNQPQHF TGTGCCAGCAGCCCGTCCTCCGGCCTAGGGTCGGGCAATCAGCCCCAGCATTTT
. . TRBJ2-5 TRBV7-2 CASSLGRAETQYF TGTGCCAGCAGCTTGGGCAGGGCGGAGACCCAGTACTTC